Listed below are T cell receptor beta chains from one sample, sequenced in a study of cytomegalovirus exposure and HLA in healthy donors. Profiling relied on immunoSEQ multiplex PCR, and the TCRdb table lists in-frame clones only, not all of them. The sample has about 140,000 clones, 60% to 85% seen once. Material for sequencing was PBMCs. Receptor source: a female donor in good health and CMV-seropositive. Each CDR3 is given with its conserved first and last residue. D genes are given only for firm matches. The size field is filled for only some rows; it gives once, few, many or a size class.

clone_size	d_call	v_call	j_call	cdr3_nt	cdr3_aa
.	TRBD2	TRBV7-9	TRBJ2-4	TGTGCCAGCAGCTTAGCTAGCGGGGCATCCAAAAACATTCAGTACTTC	CASSLASGASKNIQYF
.	TRBD2	TRBV14	TRBJ2-5	TGTGCCAGCAGCCAACTAGCGGGAATTGGGGAGACCCAGTACTTC	CASSQLAGIGETQYF
once	TRBD1	TRBV27	TRBJ1-2	TGTGCCAGCAGTTTATCGCTTGATACAGGGGACTTTGAAGGCTACACCTTC	CASSLSLDTGDFEGYTF
.	.	TRBV15	TRBJ2-3	TGTGCCACCAGCAGAGAAGCCCCGGGGAGCACAGATACGCAGTATTTT	CATSREAPGSTDTQYF
.	.	TRBV29-1	TRBJ1-2	TGCAGCGTTGAACCGCAGGGGTGGGCTAGTGGCTACACCTTC	CSVEPQGWASGYTF
.	.	TRBV7-9	TRBJ2-5	TGTGCCAGCAGCTCCACGACAGGAAAAGAGACCCAGTACTTC	CASSSTTGKETQYF
few	TRBD1	TRBV5-1	TRBJ1-1	TGCGCCAGCAGCGCCTACAGGGGGACCGAGGGGGCTTTCTTT	CASSAYRGTEGAFF
.	TRBD2	TRBV29-1	TRBJ2-3	TGCAGCACCCGGGGGGGGGTGACAGATACGCAGTATTTT	CSTRGGVTDTQYF
.	.	TRBV6-6	TRBJ1-1	TGTGCCAGCCTTGGATTACAGGTCAGAACTGAAGCTTTCTTT	CASLGLQVRTEAFF
once	TRBD1	TRBV18	TRBJ1-4	TGTGCCAGCTCACCGGACAGGGCCAGGGAAAAACTGTTTTTT	CASSPDRAREKLFF
.	.	TRBV29-1	TRBJ2-3	TGCAGCGTTGGGCAGGGGGGAGATACGCAGTATTTT	CSVGQGGDTQYF
.	TRBD1	TRBV25-1	TRBJ1-1	TGTGCCAGCAGTGAGCCGACAGGGGGATTCACTGAAGCTTTCTTT	CASSEPTGGFTEAFF
.	.	TRBV13	TRBJ1-6	TGTGCCAGCAGCACCAGGGACATAGTAAATTCACCCCTCCACTTT	CASSTRDIVNSPLHF
.	TRBD2	TRBV6-5	TRBJ2-7	TGTGCCAGCAGTTACTTCGCGGGAGGCTACGAGCAGTACTTC	CASSYFAGGYEQYF
.	.	TRBV19	TRBJ1-5	TGTGCCAGTAGTAAACAGATTTATAGCAATCAGCCCCAGCATTTT	CASSKQIYSNQPQHF
.	.	TRBV6-1	TRBJ1-1	TGTGCCAGCAGTGAAGGGCTTATGGCAGGCTACACTGAAGCTTTCTTT	CASSEGLMAGYTEAFF
.	TRBD2	TRBV10-3	TRBJ2-7	TGTGCCATCAGCCCGGGCGGGGGGCAATCCTACGAGCAGTACTTC	CAISPGGGQSYEQYF
.	.	TRBV5-5	TRBJ2-5	TGTGCCAGCAGCTTTAGAGCGGGAGAGACCCAGTACTTC	CASSFRAGETQYF
once	TRBD1	TRBV27	TRBJ1-3	TGTGCCAGCAGTGGGACAGCGTCTGGAAACACCATATATTTT	CASSGTASGNTIYF
.	.	TRBV6-1	TRBJ1-5	TGTGCCAGCAGTGGTGAAACAGGTCCGGTATACCCCCAGCATTTT	CASSGETGPVYPQHF
.	TRBD2	TRBV30	TRBJ2-3	TGTGCCTGGAGGCCGGGACTAGTCTCAGATACGCAGTATTTT	CAWRPGLVSDTQYF
.	TRBD2	TRBV5-1	TRBJ2-2	TGCGCCAGCAGCCCCGGACTAGCGCTCACCGGGGAGCTGTTTTTT	CASSPGLALTGELFF
.	.	TRBV7-9	TRBJ1-2	TGTGCCAGCAGCTTTAACGGGGGGAATGGCTACACCTTC	CASSFNGGNGYTF
once	TRBD2	TRBV18	TRBJ2-2	TGTGCCAGCTCACCATTGACTAGCGGAAGCACCGGGGAGCTGTTTTTT	CASSPLTSGSTGELFF
.	.	TRBV2	TRBJ1-5	TGTGCCAGCAGTGGAGGGGGAAGCAATCAGCCCCAGCATTTT	CASSGGGSNQPQHF
.	TRBD1	TRBV7-9	TRBJ2-4	TGTGCCAGCAGCACAGACAGGGGCCCCAACATTCAGTACTTC	CASSTDRGPNIQYF
few	.	TRBV10-2	TRBJ1-2	TGCGCCAGCAGCCAAGCGACGGGAAGCTATGGCTACACCTTC	CASSQATGSYGYTF
.	.	TRBV6-1	TRBJ2-7	TGTGCCAGCAGTGAACTTGGCAGGAAGTACGAGCAGTACTTC	CASSELGRKYEQYF
few	TRBD1	TRBV5-6	TRBJ2-7	TGTGCCAGCAGCTTGGTCGGTAGTACAGGGGGCTACGAGCAGTACTTC	CASSLVGSTGGYEQYF
few	TRBD1	TRBV5-5	TRBJ1-5	TGTGCCAGCAGCGCCGGACAGGGCATTGCCCAGCCCCAGCATTTT	CASSAGQGIAQPQHF
.	TRBD1	TRBV7-2	TRBJ2-3	TGTGTCAGCAGCCCCCGACAGGGGTTCACAGATACGCAGTATTTT	CVSSPRQGFTDTQYF
once	.	TRBV30	TRBJ1-5	TGTGCCTGGAGTGTAGAGGGAGGGGAGCCCCAGCATTTT	CAWSVEGGEPQHF
.	.	TRBV25-1	TRBJ1-5	TGTGCCAGCAGTGAATCGGGGGAGCGGAATAGCAATCAGCCCCAGCATTTT	CASSESGERNSNQPQHF
.	TRBD2	TRBV6-5	TRBJ2-1	TGTGCCAGCAGATCTAGCGGTACCTACAATGAGCAGTTCTTC	CASRSSGTYNEQFF
few	TRBD2	TRBV19	TRBJ2-2	TGTGCCAGTAGTATTAGAGCGGGGGGGAACACCGGGGAGCTGTTTTTT	CASSIRAGGNTGELFF
.	TRBD1	TRBV10-3	TRBJ2-7	TGTGCCATCAGTGAGTCACCGGGACAGGGACTCCGAAAGCCCTACGAGCAGTACTTC	CAISESPGQGLRKPYEQYF
.	TRBD1	TRBV27	TRBJ2-5	TGTGCCAGCAGTCCTCTTGGTTTCGGGACAGGTGGCGAGGAGACCCAGTACTTC	CASSPLGFGTGGEETQYF
.	TRBD2	TRBV5-4	TRBJ2-5	TGTGCCAGCAGACTAGCGGGCCTATCGGAGACCCAGTACTTC	CASRLAGLSETQYF
.	TRBD2	TRBV27	TRBJ2-3	TGTGCCAGCGCTTTATGGCGGGAGGGCGCCCGGGAGGATACGCAGTATTTT	CASALWREGAREDTQYF
.	TRBD1	TRBV5-1	TRBJ1-2	TGCGCCAGCAGCTTGGGGGACAGCAACTATGGCTACACCTTC	CASSLGDSNYGYTF
.	.	TRBV7-9	TRBJ2-7	TGTGCCAGCAGCCGCGCCGCTGGAGGGGCGTACGAGCAGTACTTC	CASSRAAGGAYEQYF
.	.	TRBV10-1	TRBJ2-3	TGCGCCAGCAGTGATTCTCCCCGAGATACGCAGTATTTT	CASSDSPRDTQYF
.	TRBD1	TRBV7-2	TRBJ2-7	TGTGCCAGCAGCTTCCGGACAGGGGGACCAGACTTTTCCTACGAGCAGTACTTC	CASSFRTGGPDFSYEQYF
.	TRBD1	TRBV10-1	TRBJ1-1	TGCGCCAGCAGTGAGTCAGTCGGGACAGGGGGCAAAACTGAAGCTTTCTTT	CASSESVGTGGKTEAFF
.	.	TRBV29-1	TRBJ1-2	TGCAGCGTTGAAGGAGTAACCTTTAACTATGGCTACACCTTC	CSVEGVTFNYGYTF
once	TRBD2	TRBV5-4	TRBJ2-3	TGTGCCAGCAGCCTGGGTGGAAGCGGGAGGGCTGCGGATACGCAGTATTTT	CASSLGGSGRAADTQYF
few	.	TRBV18	TRBJ2-7	TGTGCCAGCTCACCACCCGAGACAGTCCACGAGCAGTACTTC	CASSPPETVHEQYF
.	.	TRBV19	TRBJ1-2	TGTGCCAGTAGTATCAGCCCTAAGGGACTGGATGGCTACACCTTC	CASSISPKGLDGYTF
.	TRBD2	TRBV4-2	TRBJ2-7	TGTGCCAGCAGCCAAGGCTTAGCGGGAGGGAGACACGAGCAGTACTTC	CASSQGLAGGRHEQYF
.	.	TRBV28	TRBJ2-2	TGTGCCAGCAGTTTCGGGACAAACACCGGGGAGCTGTTTTTT	CASSFGTNTGELFF
.	.	TRBV13	TRBJ1-3	TGTGCCAGCAGCCTCCTAGTTGGTTTCGAACGCTCTGGAAGCACCATATATTTT	CASSLLVGFERSGSTIYF
.	TRBD1	TRBV6-6	TRBJ1-2	TGTGCCAGCAGTGGCGACAGGGTCGAGGGCTACACCTTC	CASSGDRVEGYTF
.	TRBD2	TRBV7-6	TRBJ2-1	TGTGCCAGCAGCCGGGGACTAGCGGCAACCAATGAGCAGTTCTTC	CASSRGLAATNEQFF
.	.	TRBV2	TRBJ2-3	TGTGCCAGCAGTGAAAGGAGGGTTGGGGGCACAGATACGCAGTATTTT	CASSERRVGGTDTQYF
.	.	TRBV7-9	TRBJ2-2	TGTGCCAGCAGAATTAGGGGGAACACCGGGGAGCTGTTTTTT	CASRIRGNTGELFF
.	TRBD2	TRBV7-3	TRBJ2-1	TGTGCCAGCAGCTTCGGGACTAGCGGGTACAATGAGCAGTTCTTC	CASSFGTSGYNEQFF
.	TRBD2	TRBV7-2	TRBJ2-3	TGTGCCAGCGGCCCGGGACTAGCGCCGGTCGGCACAGATACGCAGTATTTT	CASGPGLAPVGTDTQYF
.	TRBD2	TRBV4-1	TRBJ2-5	TGCGCCAGCAGCCAACGGGGCGGGGGGGCCCAGGAGACCCAGTACTTC	CASSQRGGGAQETQYF
.	.	TRBV6-1	TRBJ2-1	TGTGCCAGCAGCTCTGGCGGGACAGCCCACAATGAGCAGTTCTTC	CASSSGGTAHNEQFF